This TCR beta chain was identified in a study of blood T cell repertoires in COVID-19. Study overall: Specimens from acute and convalescent COVID-19 originated in the United States, Italy and Spain. T cells, B-cell-depleted T cells, or PBMCs provided the cDNA or gDNA that served as material.

Study members were between roughly 18 and 89 years old and lived in 25 or so US regions. Cohort 3 donors were reported recovered after two negative PCRs, clearance, or symptom resolution. The length of the CDR3 is 13 residues. The V end was cut by 8 bases, the J end by 6 bases, with 16 bases between. Some clones are missing from TCRdb's copy, which holds only in-frame ones; the method was immunoSEQ multiplex PCR. Altogether around 180,000 clones are present, about 82% being singletons, with the ten largest covering more than 7.5%. V gene TRBV12-3 or TRBV12-4 combines with J gene TRBJ1-1; TRBD1 might be the D (5 bases). Sample: PBMCs or T cells enriched from blood (not recorded which). The clonotype was recovered from a woman under 40 who had recovered from COVID-19. CDR3 protein: CASSGGEVAEAFF. CDR3 coding DNA: TGTGCCAGCTCGGGAGGGGAAGTTGCTGAAGCTTTCTTT.